Described below is a single T cell receptor (beta chain) sequence and its context. The CDR3 is made up of 15 amino acids. Germline values: CDR1 MGHRA, CDR2 YSYEKL. The V gene lost 0 bases and the J gene lost 1 base, with 10 bases spanning the gap. This was the immunoSEQ v3 assay. Libraries were sequenced to 1.5 million to 2 million read pairs (survey) or roughly 4.5-6 million (deep). Assay used: immunoSEQ multiplex PCR; TCRdb lists only in-frame clones, some missing. Altogether about 26,000 clones are present, 60% to 70% being singletons, with the ten largest covering 15% to 20%. Time point reported: pre-treatment sample, taken before nivolumab and TIL therapy. Most excised metastases sampled were pleural nodules or supraclavicular lymph nodes. Patients were adults with stage 4 NSCLC. The sample is drawn from a study of TIL therapy for anti-PD-1-resistant metastatic lung cancer.

The receptor was isolated from a woman between 25 and 85 years old with non-small cell lung cancer. The sequences come from tumor tissue, collected at baseline. J is TRBJ2-7 and V is TRBV4-1; possibly TRBD2 for D (6 bases). The CDR3 region has the DNA TGCGCCAGCAGCCAAGAGGGCCGGGGGTCCTACGAGCAGTACTTC. This sequence encodes CASSQEGRGSYEQYF.